What follows is one T cell receptor beta chain and its context. Its antigen is as yet unknown. Deletions cut 3 bases from V and 0 bases from J, with 15 bases between. Germline assignment: CDR1 ENHRY and CDR2 SYGVKD. CDR3 length: 16 residues. Quantitative 5'-RACE was performed with molecular barcodes, and it yielded the TCR beta libraries. TCRdb analysed the 5' RACE reads with MiXCR anew, one entry per CDR3 protein. The sample records about 500,000 distinct CDR3 sequences, approximately 5.3% being singletons. The data derive from a study of CD8 T cells in ankylosing spondylitis. Study conclusions and caveats: Certain motif variants had earlier been reported in reactive arthritis synovial fluid and blood. Seemingly distinctive of ankylosing spondylitis blood was a TCR beta motif formed by eight highly homologous variants.

The specimen was blood, either unsorted or a sorted T cell fraction (not recorded which). The gene calls are TRBV10-3 and TRBJ2-7; D tentatively fits TRBD1 or TRBD2 (5 bases each). The origin of this receptor is a male donor with ankylosing spondylitis. The CDR3 region is CAISDRGATRSYEQYF. CDR3 bases: TGTGCCATCAGTGACCGGGGCGCCACCCGCTCCTACGAGCAGTACTTC.